This section outlines one TCR beta chain sequence together with its context. This entry comes from a study of blood T cell repertoires in COVID-19. Looking at the study overall: Specimens from acute and convalescent COVID-19 originated in the United States, Italy and Spain. PBMCs, B-cell-depleted T cells, or T cells were the source of the cDNA or gDNA that made up the material.

Per the original methods: The authors estimated nucleated cell counts from reference gene primer amplification. Using immunoSEQ multiplex PCR, the repertoire was profiled, and TCRdb retains in-frame clones only, with some absent. V, J and clone size reflect that table, while D and trimming were determined from the DNA. The sample gives more than 95,000 clones, around 80% of which show up once; about 40% is in the top ten. V lost 5 bases to trimming and J lost 2 bases; unmatched junction nucleotides: 11. CDR1 is SGHTA, CDR2 FQGTGA, per germline. The CDR3 sequence is 17 residues long. The chain is built from TRBV7-3 and TRBJ2-3, with 9 bases matching TRBD2. The TCR sequence derives from a man aged 35 to 55 with active or convalescent COVID-19. The sequenced sample was peripheral blood. CDR3 protein: CASSPGGAGGPTDTQYF. CDR3 DNA sequence: TGTGCCAGCAGCCCTGGAGGCGCGGGGGGGCCCACAGATACGCAGTATTTT.